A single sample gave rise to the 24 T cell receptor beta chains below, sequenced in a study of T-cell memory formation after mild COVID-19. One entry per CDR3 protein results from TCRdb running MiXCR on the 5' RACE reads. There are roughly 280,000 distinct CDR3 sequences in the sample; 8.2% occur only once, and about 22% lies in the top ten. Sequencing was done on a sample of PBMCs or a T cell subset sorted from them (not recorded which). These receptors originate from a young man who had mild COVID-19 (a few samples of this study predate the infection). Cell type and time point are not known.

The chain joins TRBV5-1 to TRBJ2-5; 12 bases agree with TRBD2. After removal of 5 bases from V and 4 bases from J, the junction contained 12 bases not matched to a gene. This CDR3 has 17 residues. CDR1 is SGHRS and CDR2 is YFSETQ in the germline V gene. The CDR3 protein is CASRSVSSGGARETQYF. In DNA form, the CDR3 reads TGCGCCAGCAGAAGTGTGTCTAGCGGGGGGGCCCGAGAGACCCAGTACTTC.

CDR3 in amino acids: CASSVTGRRETQYF. The CDR3 nucleotides are TGTGCCAGCAGCGTGACAGGGCGTCGGGAGACCCAGTACTTC. V usage is TRBV7-9 and J usage is TRBJ2-5, with TRBD1 matching 7 bases. Germline V CDR1 and CDR2: SEHNR, FQNEAQ (reference sequence). The V and J ends lost 5 bases and 5 bases, in that order; junction bases with no gene match: 8. The CDR3 covers 14 residues.

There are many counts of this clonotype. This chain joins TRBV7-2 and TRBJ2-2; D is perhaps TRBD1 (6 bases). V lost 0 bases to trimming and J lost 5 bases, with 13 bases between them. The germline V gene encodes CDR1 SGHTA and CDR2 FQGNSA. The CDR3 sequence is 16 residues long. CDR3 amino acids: CASSLAAPGVTGELFF. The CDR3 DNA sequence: TGTGCCAGCAGCTTAGCGGCGCCAGGGGTAACCGGGGAGCTGTTTTTT. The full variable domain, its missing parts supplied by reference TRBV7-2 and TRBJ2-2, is GAGVSQSPSNKVTEKGKDVELRCDPISGHTALYWYRQSLGQGLEFLIYFQGNSAPDKSGLPSDRFSAERTGGSVSTLTIQRTQQEDSAVYLCASSLAAPGVTGELFFGEGSRLTVL.

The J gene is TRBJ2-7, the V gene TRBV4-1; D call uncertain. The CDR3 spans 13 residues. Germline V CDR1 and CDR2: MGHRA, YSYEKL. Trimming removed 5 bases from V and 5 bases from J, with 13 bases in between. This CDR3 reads CASSTPGANEQYF. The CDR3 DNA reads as TGCGCCAGCAGCACTCCAGGCGCCAACGAGCAGTACTTC.

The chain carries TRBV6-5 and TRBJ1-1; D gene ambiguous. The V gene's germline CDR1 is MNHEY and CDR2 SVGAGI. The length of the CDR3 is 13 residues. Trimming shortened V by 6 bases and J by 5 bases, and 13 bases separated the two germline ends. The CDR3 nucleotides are TGTGCCAGCAGCCCCAATCTCCAGACTGAAGCTTTCTTT. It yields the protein CASSPNLQTEAFF.

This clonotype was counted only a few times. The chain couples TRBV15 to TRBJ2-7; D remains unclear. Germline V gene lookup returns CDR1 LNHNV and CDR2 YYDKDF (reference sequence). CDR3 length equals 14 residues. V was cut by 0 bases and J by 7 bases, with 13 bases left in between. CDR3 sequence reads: CATSRDQNSLEQYV. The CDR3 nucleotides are TGTGCCACCAGCAGAGATCAGAATTCTCTTGAGCAGTACGTC.

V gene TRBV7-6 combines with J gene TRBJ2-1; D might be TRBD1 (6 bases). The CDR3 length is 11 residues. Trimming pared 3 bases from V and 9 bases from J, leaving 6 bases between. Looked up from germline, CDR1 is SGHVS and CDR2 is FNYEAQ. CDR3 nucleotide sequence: TGTGCCAGCAGCTTCAGGGGTGAGCAGTTCTTC. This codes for CASSFRGEQFF.

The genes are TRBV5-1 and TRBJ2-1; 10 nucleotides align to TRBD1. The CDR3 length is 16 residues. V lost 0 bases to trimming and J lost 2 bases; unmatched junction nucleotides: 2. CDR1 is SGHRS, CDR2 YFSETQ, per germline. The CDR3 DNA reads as TGCGCCAGCAGCTTGGAGGGACAGGGGACCTACAATGAGCAGTTCTTC. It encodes CASSLEGQGTYNEQFF.

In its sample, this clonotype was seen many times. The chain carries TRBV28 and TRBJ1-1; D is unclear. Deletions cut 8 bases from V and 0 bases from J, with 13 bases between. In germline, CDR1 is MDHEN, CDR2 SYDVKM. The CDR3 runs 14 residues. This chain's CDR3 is CASSPRKMNTEAFF. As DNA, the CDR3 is TGTGCCAGCTCACCGAGAAAGATGAACACTGAAGCTTTCTTT.

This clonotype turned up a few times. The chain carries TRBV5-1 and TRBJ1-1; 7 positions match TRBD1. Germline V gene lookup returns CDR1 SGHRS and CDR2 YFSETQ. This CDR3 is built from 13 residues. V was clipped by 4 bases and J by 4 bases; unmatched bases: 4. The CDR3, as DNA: TGCGCCAGCAGCCCACAGGGGTTCACTGAAGCTTTCTTT. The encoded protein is CASSPQGFTEAFF.

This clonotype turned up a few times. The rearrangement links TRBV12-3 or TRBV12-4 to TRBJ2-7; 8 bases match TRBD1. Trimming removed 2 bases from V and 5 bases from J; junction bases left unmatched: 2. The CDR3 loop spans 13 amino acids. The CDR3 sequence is CASSLSGGDEQYV. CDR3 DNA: TGTGCCAGCAGTTTATCAGGGGGCGACGAGCAGTACGTC.

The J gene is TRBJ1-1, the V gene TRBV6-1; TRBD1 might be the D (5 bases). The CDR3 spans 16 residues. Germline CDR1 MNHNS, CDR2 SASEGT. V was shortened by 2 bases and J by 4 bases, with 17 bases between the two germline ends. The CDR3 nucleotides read TGTGCCAGCAGTGAACAGGGTTATTGGGTTTCCACTGAAGCTTTCTTT. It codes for CASSEQGYWVSTEAFF.

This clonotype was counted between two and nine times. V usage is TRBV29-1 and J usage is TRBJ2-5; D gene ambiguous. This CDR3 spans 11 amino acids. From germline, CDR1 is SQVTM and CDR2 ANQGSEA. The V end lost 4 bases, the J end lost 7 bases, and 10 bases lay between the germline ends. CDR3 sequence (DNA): TGCAGCGTTGGACGGCCCTGGACCCAGTACTTC. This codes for CSVGRPWTQYF.

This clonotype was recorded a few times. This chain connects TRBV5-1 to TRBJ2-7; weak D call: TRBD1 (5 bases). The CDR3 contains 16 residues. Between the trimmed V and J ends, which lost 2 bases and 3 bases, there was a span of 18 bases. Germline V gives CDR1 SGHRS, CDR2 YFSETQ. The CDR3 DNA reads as TGCGCCAGCAGCTTATACGGACATCCCTGGTACTACGAGCAGTACTTC. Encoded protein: CASSLYGHPWYYEQYF.

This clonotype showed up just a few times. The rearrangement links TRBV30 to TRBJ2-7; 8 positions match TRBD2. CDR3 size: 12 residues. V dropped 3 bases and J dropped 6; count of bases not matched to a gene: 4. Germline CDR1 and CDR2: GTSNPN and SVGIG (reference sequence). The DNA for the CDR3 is TGTGCCTGGAGCCCGGGGGGGTCCGAGCAGTACTTC. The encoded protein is CAWSPGGSEQYF.

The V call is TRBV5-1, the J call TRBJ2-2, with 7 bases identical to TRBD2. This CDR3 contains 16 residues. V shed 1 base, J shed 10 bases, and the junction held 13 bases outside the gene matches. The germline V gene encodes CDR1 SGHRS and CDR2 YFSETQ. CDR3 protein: CASSLTLRTSREELFF. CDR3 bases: TGCGCCAGCAGCTTGACTTTGCGGACTAGTCGTGAGGAGCTGTTTTTT.

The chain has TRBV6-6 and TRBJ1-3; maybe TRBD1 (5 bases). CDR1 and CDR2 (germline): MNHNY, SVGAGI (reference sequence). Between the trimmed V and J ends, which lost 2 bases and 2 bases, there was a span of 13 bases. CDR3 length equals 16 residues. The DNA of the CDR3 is TGTGCCAGCAGTTACCACATGCGACAGACTGGAAACACCATATATTTT. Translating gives CASSYHMRQTGNTIYF.

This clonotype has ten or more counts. CDR3 nucleotide sequence: TGCGCCAGCAGCTATAGCGGGGAGAACGAGCAGTACTTC. Translation: CASSYSGENEQYF. This chain links TRBV5-1 with TRBJ2-7; 8 bases line up with TRBD2. Germline lookup yields CDR1 SGHRS and CDR2 YFSETQ. The V gene end was trimmed by 3 bases and the J gene end by 5 bases; junction bases not matched to a gene: 4. This CDR3 comprises 13 residues.

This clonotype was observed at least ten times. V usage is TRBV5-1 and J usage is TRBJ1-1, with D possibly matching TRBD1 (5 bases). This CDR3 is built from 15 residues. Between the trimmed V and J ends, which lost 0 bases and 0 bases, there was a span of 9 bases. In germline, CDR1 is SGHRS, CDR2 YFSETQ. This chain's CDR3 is CASSLATGVNTEAFF. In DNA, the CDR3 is TGCGCCAGCAGCTTGGCTACAGGCGTGAACACTGAAGCTTTCTTT.

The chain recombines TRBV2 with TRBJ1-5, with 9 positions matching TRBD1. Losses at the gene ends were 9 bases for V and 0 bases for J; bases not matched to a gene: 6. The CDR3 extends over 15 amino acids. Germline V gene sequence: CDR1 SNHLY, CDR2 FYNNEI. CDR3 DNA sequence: TGTGCCAGTGGTTGGACAGGGGATAGCAATCAGCCCCAGCATTTT. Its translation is CASGWTGDSNQPQHF.

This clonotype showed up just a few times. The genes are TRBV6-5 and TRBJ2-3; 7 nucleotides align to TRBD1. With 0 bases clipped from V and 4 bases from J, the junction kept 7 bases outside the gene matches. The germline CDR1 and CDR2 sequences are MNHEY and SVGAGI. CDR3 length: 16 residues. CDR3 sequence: CASSYSSTGWADTQYF. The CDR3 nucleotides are TGTGCCAGCAGTTACTCGTCGACAGGGTGGGCAGATACGCAGTATTTT.

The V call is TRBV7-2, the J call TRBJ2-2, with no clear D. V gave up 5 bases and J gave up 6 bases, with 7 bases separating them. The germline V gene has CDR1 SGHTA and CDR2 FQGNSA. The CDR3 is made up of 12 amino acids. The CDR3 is CASSLTAGELFF. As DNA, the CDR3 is TGTGCCAGCAGCCTAACTGCCGGGGAGCTGTTTTTT.

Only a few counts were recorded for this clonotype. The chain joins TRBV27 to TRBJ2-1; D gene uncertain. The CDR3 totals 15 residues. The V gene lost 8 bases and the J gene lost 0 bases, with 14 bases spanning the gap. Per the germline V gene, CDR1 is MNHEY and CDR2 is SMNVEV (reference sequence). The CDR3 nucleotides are TGTGCCAGCCAACGATCGGATAGCTCCTACAATGAGCAGTTCTTC. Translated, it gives CASQRSDSSYNEQFF.

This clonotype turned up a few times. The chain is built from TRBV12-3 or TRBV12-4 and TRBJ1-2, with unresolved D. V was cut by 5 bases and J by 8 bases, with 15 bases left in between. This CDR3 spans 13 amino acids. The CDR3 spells CASSRRVGGGYTF. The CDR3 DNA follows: TGTGCCAGCAGTCGACGCGTCGGCGGAGGCTACACCTTC.